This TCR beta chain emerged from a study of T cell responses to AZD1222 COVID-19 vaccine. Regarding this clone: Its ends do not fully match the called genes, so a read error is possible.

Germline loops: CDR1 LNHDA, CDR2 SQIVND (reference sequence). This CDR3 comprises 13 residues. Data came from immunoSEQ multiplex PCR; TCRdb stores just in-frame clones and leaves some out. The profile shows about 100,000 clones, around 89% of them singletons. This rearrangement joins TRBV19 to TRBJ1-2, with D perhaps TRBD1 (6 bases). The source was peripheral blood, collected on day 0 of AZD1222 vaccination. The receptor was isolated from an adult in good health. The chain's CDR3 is CVSRWARGYGYTF. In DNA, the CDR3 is TGTGTCAGTAGATGGGCCAGGGGATATGGCTACACCTTC.